This paragraph covers one TCR beta chain sequence. Its specificity is not known. The entry originates in a study of cytomegalovirus exposure and HLA in healthy donors. Study findings and constraints: It is likely that the observed cluster of highly shared sequence variants was a sequencing artifact. DRB1 showed the most TCR associations and HLA-C the fewest in a later analysis, as rates varied by HLA locus. About 90% or about 30% of the time was how often most TCR beta V segments were productive, according to an earlier analysis.

PCR was performed using 60 Vbeta and 13 Jbeta primers. The protocol was immunoSEQ multiplex PCR, while the TCRdb copy is restricted to in-frame clones and leaves out a portion. There are roughly 80,000 clones in the sample; about three quarters occur only once, and 2.5% to 3.5% lies in the top ten. This CDR3 spans 11 amino acids. V lost 5 bases to trimming and J lost 7 bases, with 5 bases between them. Germline CDR1 is SGHVS and CDR2 is FNYEAQ. The receptor's source is a man aged 50-60 years in good health and CMV-seropositive. Sequences were obtained from PBMCs. V and J are TRBV7-6 and TRBJ2-2; D call uncertain. CDR3 protein: CASSHGGELFF. The CDR3 region has the DNA TGTGCCAGCAGCCACGGCGGGGAGCTGTTTTTT.